This T cell receptor beta chain came from a study of cytomegalovirus exposure and HLA in healthy donors. The PCR used 60 Vbeta and 13 Jbeta primers. Sequencing used immunoSEQ multiplex PCR; TCRdb keeps in-frame clones, though not all of them. The table lists over 85,000 clones, about 7.6% of them singletons, with 2.3% in the top ten. Trimming removed 2 bases from V and 2 bases from J; junction bases left unmatched: 7. The CDR3 is made up of 16 amino acids. Germline V gene data show CDR1 as SGHRS and CDR2 as YFSETQ. This clone was seen only a few times. Sequencing was performed on PBMCs. J is TRBJ2-3 and V is TRBV5-1; 8 bases map to TRBD2. This receptor was identified in a man aged 45-65 years in good health and CMV-seronegative. Here the CDR3 reads CASSFTLAGFTDTQYF. The DNA of the CDR3 is TGCGCCAGCAGCTTCACCTTAGCGGGATTCACAGATACGCAGTATTTT.